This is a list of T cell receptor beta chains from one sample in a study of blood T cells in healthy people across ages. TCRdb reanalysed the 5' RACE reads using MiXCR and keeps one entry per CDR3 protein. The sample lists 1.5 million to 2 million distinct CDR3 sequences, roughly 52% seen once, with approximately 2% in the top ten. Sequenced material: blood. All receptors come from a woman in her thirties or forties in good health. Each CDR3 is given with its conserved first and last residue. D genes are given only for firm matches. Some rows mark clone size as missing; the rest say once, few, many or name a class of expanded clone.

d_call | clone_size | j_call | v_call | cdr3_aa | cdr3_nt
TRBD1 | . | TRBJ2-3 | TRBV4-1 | CASSQARQGGPDTQYF | TGCGCCAGCAGCCAAGCCCGACAGGGTGGCCCAGATACGCAGTATTTT
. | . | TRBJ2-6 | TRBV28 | CASRKSGANVLTF | TGTGCCAGCCGGAAGTCTGGGGCCAACGTCCTGACTTTC
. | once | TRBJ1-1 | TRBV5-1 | CASSLSGPMNTEAFF | TGCGCCAGCAGCTTGTCTGGACCGATGAACACTGAAGCTTTCTTT
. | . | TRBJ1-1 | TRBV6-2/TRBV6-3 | CASTSNNFNTEAFF | TGTGCCAGCACATCCAACAACTTTAACACTGAAGCTTTCTTT
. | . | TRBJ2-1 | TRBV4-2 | CASSQGRWDEQFF | TGTGCCAGCAGCCAAGGGAGGTGGGATGAGCAGTTCTTC
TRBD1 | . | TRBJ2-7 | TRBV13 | CASSVNRGSYEQYF | TGTGCCAGCAGCGTAAACAGGGGATCCTACGAGCAGTACTTC
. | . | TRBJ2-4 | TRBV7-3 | CASSRRGGKNIQYF | TGTGCCAGCAGCCGCCGGGGAGGCAAAAACATTCAGTACTTC
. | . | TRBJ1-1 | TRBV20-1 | CSARRGSRNTEAFF | TGCAGTGCTAGACGAGGGTCCCGAAACACTGAAGCTTTCTTT
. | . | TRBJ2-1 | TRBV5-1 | CASVPGESFHNEQFF | TGCGCCAGCGTCCCGGGGGAGAGTTTCCACAATGAGCAGTTCTTC
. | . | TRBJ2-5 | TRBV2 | CASSDTEGETQYF | TGTGCCAGCAGTGATACGGAAGGAGAGACCCAGTACTTC